This T cell receptor beta chain was obtained from a study of control samples from healthy donors and cancer patients. Germline lookup yields CDR1 LGHDT and CDR2 YNNKEL (reference sequence). There are 14 residues in the CDR3. V was clipped by 1 base and J by 1 base, with 7 bases between them. Comment on this clone: The sample has other DNA sequences that encode this CDR3 too.

Generated by immunoSEQ multiplex PCR, the TCRdb table keeps only in-frame clones and is missing some. The table has over 200,000 clones, approximately 80% seen once; the top ten hold 13%. The rearrangement links TRBV3-1 (or the pseudogene TRBV3-2) to TRBJ1-1; D perhaps matches TRBD1 (6 bases). This TCR came from a woman aged 55-69 years with lung cancer. Sequenced material: PBMCs. CDR3 sequence: CASSQGGGNTEAFF. The CDR3 nucleotides read TGTGCCAGCAGCCAAGGAGGGGGGAACACTGAAGCTTTCTTT.